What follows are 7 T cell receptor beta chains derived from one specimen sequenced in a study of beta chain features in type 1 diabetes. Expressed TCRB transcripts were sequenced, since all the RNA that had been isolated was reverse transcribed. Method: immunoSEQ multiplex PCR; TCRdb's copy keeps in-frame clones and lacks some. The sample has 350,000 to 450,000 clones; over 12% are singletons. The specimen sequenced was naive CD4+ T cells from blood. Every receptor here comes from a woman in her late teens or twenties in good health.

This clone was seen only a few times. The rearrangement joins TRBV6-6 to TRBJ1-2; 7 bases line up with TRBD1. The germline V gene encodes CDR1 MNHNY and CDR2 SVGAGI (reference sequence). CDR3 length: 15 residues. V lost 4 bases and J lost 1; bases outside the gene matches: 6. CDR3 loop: CASSSGTANNYGYTF. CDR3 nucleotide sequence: TGTGCCAGCAGTTCCGGGACAGCAAATAACTATGGCTACACCTTC.

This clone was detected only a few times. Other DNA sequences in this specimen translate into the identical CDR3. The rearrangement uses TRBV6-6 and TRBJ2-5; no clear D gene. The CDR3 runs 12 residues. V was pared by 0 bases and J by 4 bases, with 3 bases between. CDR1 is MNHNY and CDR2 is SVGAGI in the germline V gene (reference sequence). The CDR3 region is CASSYSRETQYF. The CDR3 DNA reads TGTGCCAGCAGTTACTCCAGAGAGACCCAGTACTTC.

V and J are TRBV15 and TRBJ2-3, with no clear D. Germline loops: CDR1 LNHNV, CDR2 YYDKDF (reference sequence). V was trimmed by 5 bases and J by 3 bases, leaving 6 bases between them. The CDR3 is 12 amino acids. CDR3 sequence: CATSPATDTQYF. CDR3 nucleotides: TGTGCCACCAGCCCTGCGACAGATACGCAGTATTTT.

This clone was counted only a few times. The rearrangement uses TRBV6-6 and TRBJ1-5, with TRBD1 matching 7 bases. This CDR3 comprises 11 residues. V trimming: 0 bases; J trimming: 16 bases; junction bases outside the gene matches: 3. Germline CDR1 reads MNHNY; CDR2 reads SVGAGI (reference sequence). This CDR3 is CASSYSGTAHF. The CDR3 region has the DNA TGTGCCAGCAGTTACTCAGGGACAGCACATTTT.

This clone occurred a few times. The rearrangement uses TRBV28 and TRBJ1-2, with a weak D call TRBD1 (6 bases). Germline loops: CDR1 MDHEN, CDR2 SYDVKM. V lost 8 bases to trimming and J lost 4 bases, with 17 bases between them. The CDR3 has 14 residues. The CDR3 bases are TGTGCCAGCGGCGGACAGCCACCTTCCTATGGCTACACCTTC. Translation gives CASGGQPPSYGYTF.

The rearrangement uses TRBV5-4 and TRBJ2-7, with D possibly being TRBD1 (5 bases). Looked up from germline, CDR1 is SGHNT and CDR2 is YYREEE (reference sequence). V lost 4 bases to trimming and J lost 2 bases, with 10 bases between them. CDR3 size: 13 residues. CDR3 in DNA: TGTGCCAGCAGCCCCGACAGAGCCTACGAGCAGTACTTC. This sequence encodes CASSPDRAYEQYF. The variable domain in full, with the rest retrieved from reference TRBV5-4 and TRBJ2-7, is ETGVTQSPTHLIKTRGQQVTLRCSSQSGHNTVSWYQQALGQGPQFIFQYYREEENGRGNFPPRFSGLQFPNYSSELNVNALELDDSALYLCASSPDRAYEQYFGPGTRLTVT.

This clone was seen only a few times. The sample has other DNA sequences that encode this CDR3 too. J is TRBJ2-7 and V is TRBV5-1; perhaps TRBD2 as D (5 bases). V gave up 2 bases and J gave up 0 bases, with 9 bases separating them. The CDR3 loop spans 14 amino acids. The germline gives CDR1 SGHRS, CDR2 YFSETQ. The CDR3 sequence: CASSFLGSSYEQYF. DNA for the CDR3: TGCGCCAGCAGCTTTCTGGGGAGCTCCTACGAGCAGTACTTC. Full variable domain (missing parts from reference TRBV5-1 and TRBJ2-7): KAGVTQTPRYLIKTRGQQVTLSCSPISGHRSVSWYQQTPGQGLQFLFEYFSETQRNKGNFPGRFSGRQFSNSRSEMNVSTLELGDSALYLCASSFLGSSYEQYFGPGTRLTVT.